By share, the clone carrying this T cell receptor beta chain ranks as medium-sized. Its antigen is currently unknown. Sample barcodes and UMIs were carried by the TCR alpha and TCR beta cDNA libraries that 5'RACE generated with constant-segment primers. TCRdb redid the calling of the 5' RACE reads with MiXCR, one entry per CDR3 protein. The sample carries more than 120,000 distinct CDR3 sequences, 15% to 20% recorded once. Trimming cost V 5 bases and J 0 bases, with 11 bases left between them. Per germline, CDR1 SGHTA and CDR2 FQGNSA. This CDR3 has 15 amino acids. The data derive from a study of T-cell memory formation after mild COVID-19. The overall study: Clustering of TCRs was largely donor specific.

Whole-study findings and limits: Some responding clones appeared in pre-infection memory, suggesting cross-reactive memory joined.

The V and J genes are TRBV7-2 and TRBJ2-1; the D is unclear. This sequence originates from an adult woman who had mild COVID-19 (a few samples of this study predate the infection). Cell type and time point are not known. The sequenced sample was PBMCs or a T cell subset sorted from them (not recorded which). This CDR3 reads CASSVPPNSYNEQFF. The DNA of the CDR3 is TGTGCCAGCAGCGTTCCCCCGAACTCCTACAATGAGCAGTTCTTC.